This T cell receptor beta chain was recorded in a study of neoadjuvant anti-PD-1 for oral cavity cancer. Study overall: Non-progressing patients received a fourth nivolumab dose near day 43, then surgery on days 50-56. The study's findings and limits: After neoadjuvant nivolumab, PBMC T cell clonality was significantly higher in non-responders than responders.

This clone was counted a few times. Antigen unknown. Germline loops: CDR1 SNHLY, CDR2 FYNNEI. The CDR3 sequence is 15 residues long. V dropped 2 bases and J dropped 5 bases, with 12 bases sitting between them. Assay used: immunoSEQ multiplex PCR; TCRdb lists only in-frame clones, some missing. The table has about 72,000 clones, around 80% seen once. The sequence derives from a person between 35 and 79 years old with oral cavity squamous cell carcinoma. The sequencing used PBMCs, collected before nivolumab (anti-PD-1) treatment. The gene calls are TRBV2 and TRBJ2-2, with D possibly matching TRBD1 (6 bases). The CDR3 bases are TGTGCCAGCAGTGAAACTCTACAGGGAACCGGGGAGCTGTTTTTT. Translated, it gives CASSETLQGTGELFF.